These 19 T cell receptor beta chains share one sample of origin, sequenced in a study of T cell changes during pregnancy in multiple sclerosis. Assay used: immunoSEQ multiplex PCR; TCRdb lists only in-frame clones, some missing. Found here are about 57,000 clones, 93% of them singletons; the top ten hold under 2%. The sample consisted of peripheral blood, taken after pregnancy. Receptor source: a female donor with multiple sclerosis, enrolled in a pregnancy study.

The rearrangement joins TRBV18 to TRBJ1-2; no clear D gene. The CDR3 spans 12 residues. Germline CDR1 and CDR2: KGHSH and LQKENI. V lost 5 bases and J 2 bases, leaving 6 bases between the germline ends. CDR3 DNA sequence: TGTGCCAGCTCAGACACCAACTATGGCTACACCTTC. It yields the protein CASSDTNYGYTF.

V is TRBV15 and J is TRBJ2-7, with TRBD2 matching over 12 bases. The CDR3 consists of 14 residues. The V and J ends lost 5 bases and 3 bases, in that order; junction bases with no gene match: 2. Germline loops: CDR1 LNHNV, CDR2 YYDKDF (reference sequence). The CDR3 bases are TGTGCCACCAGCCCGACTAGCGGGAGCTACGAGCAGTACTTC. The encoded protein is CATSPTSGSYEQYF.

The J gene is TRBJ2-1, the V gene TRBV7-2; D possibly corresponds to TRBD1 (5 bases). Trimming stripped 5 bases from V and 6 bases from J, with 14 bases between. This CDR3 spans 14 amino acids. Germline V gene lookup returns CDR1 SGHTA and CDR2 FQGNSA. The CDR3 loop is CASSHWGNSNEQFF. DNA of the CDR3: TGTGCCAGCAGCCACTGGGGCAATAGCAATGAGCAGTTCTTC.

V and J are TRBV14 and TRBJ2-7, with D possibly matching TRBD2 (6 bases). Germline V gives CDR1 SGHDN, CDR2 FVKESK. V shed 3 bases and J shed 2 bases, with 17 bases lying between them. This CDR3 has 16 residues. CDR3 residues: CASSHFSGTPPYEQYF. Here the CDR3 DNA reads TGTGCCAGCAGCCATTTCTCCGGGACTCCCCCCTACGAGCAGTACTTC.

The chain uses TRBV27 and TRBJ2-2; TRBD2 agrees at 7 bases. Germline V gene lookup returns CDR1 MNHEY and CDR2 SMNVEV (reference sequence). The CDR3 sequence is 15 residues long. The junction had 8 bases not matched to a gene; V was cut back by 3 bases and J by 7 bases. The CDR3 nucleotides are TGTGCCAGCAGTTTCTTGCGGGAGCGAATCGGGGAGCTGTTTTTT. It codes for CASSFLRERIGELFF.

The chain combines TRBV11-1 with TRBJ2-7, with TRBD1 matching over 7 bases. Germline trimming cut 8 bases from V and 0 bases from J; bases unmatched to any gene: 4. Germline assignment: CDR1 SGHAT and CDR2 FQDESV (reference sequence). This CDR3 is 13 amino acids long. The DNA for the CDR3 is TGTGCCAGCGGGGACAGCAACTCCTACGAGCAGTACTTC. Translating gives CASGDSNSYEQYF.

The count of this clone is one. V gene TRBV27 combines with J gene TRBJ2-3; a weak D match, TRBD1 (7 bases). Germline V gene sequence: CDR1 MNHEY, CDR2 SMNVEV (reference sequence). The CDR3 is 16 residues long. With 6 bases removed from V and 2 bases from J, the gap between germline ends came to 18 bases. The CDR3 is CASSQTRGRFTDTQYF. The CDR3 coding sequence is TGTGCCAGCAGCCAGACCAGGGGGAGGTTCACAGATACGCAGTATTTT.

The CDR3 DNA sequence: TGTGCCAGCAGCTTTGGTCTAGCGGGAGCCCCCTCCTACAATGAGCAGTTCTTC. It yields the protein CASSFGLAGAPSYNEQFF. The chain joins TRBV5-4 to TRBJ2-1; 10 bases are a match to TRBD2. Per germline, CDR1 SGHNT and CDR2 YYREEE (reference sequence). The CDR3 length is 18 residues. Unmatched junction bases numbered 8, after V lost 2 bases and J lost 0 bases.

This chain connects TRBV5-1 to TRBJ2-2; weak D call: TRBD2 (6 bases). The CDR3 has 16 amino acids. V lost 4 bases and J 6 bases, leaving 19 bases between the germline ends. Per germline, CDR1 SGHRS and CDR2 YFSETQ. CDR3 amino acids: CASSPGLSPRSGELFF. In DNA, the CDR3 is TGCGCCAGCAGCCCTGGACTATCTCCGAGGTCCGGGGAGCTGTTTTTT.

The V call is TRBV4-3, the J call TRBJ1-6; D is unresolved. Trimming cost V 0 bases and J 3 bases, with 9 bases left between them. This CDR3 spans 16 amino acids. CDR1 is LGHNA and CDR2 is YSLEER in the germline V gene. The CDR3, as DNA: TGCGCCAGCAGCCAAGAGACGGGAGGCTATAATTCACCCCTCCACTTT. It yields the protein CASSQETGGYNSPLHF.

The chain carries TRBV9 and TRBJ2-3; D perhaps matches TRBD1 (5 bases). The CDR3 spans 17 residues. Trimming cost V 0 bases and J 0 bases, with 14 bases left between them. CDR1 SGDLS and CDR2 YYNGEE come from the germline V gene. This CDR3 reads CASSVATSGISTDTQYF. The CDR3 DNA sequence: TGTGCCAGCAGCGTAGCTACGTCAGGGATCAGCACAGATACGCAGTATTTT. The full variable domain, with the rest looked up from reference TRBV9 and TRBJ2-3, is DSGVTQTPKHLITATGQRVTLRCSPRSGDLSVYWYQQSLDQGLQFLIQYYNGEERAKGNILERFSAQQFPDLHSELNLSSLELGDSALYFCASSVATSGISTDTQYFGPGTRLTVL.

The CDR3 DNA sequence: TGTGCCAGCAGCTTACTGGCTAGGGGGTTGAACACTGAAGCTTTCTTT. It specifies CASSLLARGLNTEAFF. The chain couples TRBV7-9 to TRBJ1-1; possible D gene TRBD1, 6 bases. Germline V gene lookup returns CDR1 SEHNR and CDR2 FQNEAQ (reference sequence). CDR3 size: 16 residues. The V end was cut by 2 bases, the J end by 0 bases, with 13 bases between.

The chain has TRBV6-4 and TRBJ2-3, with D perhaps matching TRBD2 (5 bases). The germline V gene encodes CDR1 MRHNA and CDR2 SNTAGT. V gave up 2 bases and J gave up 3 bases, with 9 bases separating them. The CDR3 sequence is 14 residues long. CDR3 DNA sequence: TGTGCCAGCAGTGACGGGTCGGGGACAGATACGCAGTATTTT. It encodes CASSDGSGTDTQYF.

V is TRBV6-4 and J is TRBJ2-3; TRBD2 aligns across 7 bases. With V trimmed by 0 bases and J by 3 bases, 6 bases remained unmatched. The CDR3 length is 16 residues. Germline assignment: CDR1 MRHNA and CDR2 SNTAGT. For the CDR3, the DNA is TGTGCCAGCAGTGACTCGGCGGGAGACGGTACAGATACGCAGTATTTT. Its translation: CASSDSAGDGTDTQYF.

This rearrangement joins TRBV6-5 to TRBJ2-3; D perhaps matches TRBD2 (5 bases). CDR3 size: 11 residues. V was cut by 2 bases and J by 9 bases, with 6 bases left in between. Germline V gene sequence: CDR1 MNHEY, CDR2 SVGAGI. CDR3 DNA sequence: TGTGCCAGCAGTTACCGAGGGACGCAGTATTTT. Residues: CASSYRGTQYF.

By sample fraction, this clone is medium-sized. The chain is built from TRBV6-1 and TRBJ2-3; 8 positions agree with TRBD2. Germline lookup yields CDR1 MNHNS and CDR2 SASEGT. This CDR3 spans 15 amino acids. V trimming: 1 base; J trimming: 4 bases; junction bases outside the gene matches: 4. For the CDR3, the DNA is TGTGCCAGCAGTGAAGATACGGGAGGGGCAGATACGCAGTATTTT. The encoded protein is CASSEDTGGADTQYF.

The sample holds one count of this clone. This chain joins TRBV5-6 and TRBJ2-3; TRBD2 agrees at 8 bases. Trimming took 5 bases from V and 1 from J; bases not matched to a gene: 15. This CDR3 contains 18 residues. Looked up from germline, CDR1 is SGHDT and CDR2 is YYEEEE. The CDR3 DNA follows: TGTGCCAGCAGTCGAGGACTAGCCGTTAGGGTCGGCACAGATACGCAGTATTTT. It is translated as CASSRGLAVRVGTDTQYF.

For the CDR3, the DNA is TGTGCCAGCAGCTTAGGTGCCAGTAACTCTGGAAACACCATATATTTT. Protein: CASSLGASNSGNTIYF. This chain links TRBV11-2 with TRBJ1-3, with D unresolved. Germline V gene sequence: CDR1 SGHAT, CDR2 FQNNGV. The germline V and J ends were trimmed by 1 base and 0 bases, with 10 bases remaining between them. This CDR3 comprises 16 residues.

This clone was seen a single time. The rearrangement links TRBV2 to TRBJ1-1, with D unclear. Germline V CDR1 and CDR2: SNHLY, FYNNEI. Trimming left V 2 bases short and J 11 bases short, with 15 bases between. This CDR3 contains 13 residues. CDR3 protein: CASSETRGILAFF. Here the CDR3 DNA reads TGTGCCAGCAGTGAAACCCGGGGAATTCTCGCTTTCTTT.